A selection of T cell receptor beta chains follows, all from one sample in a study of CD8+ T cells in alopecia areata. Profiling relied on immunoSEQ multiplex PCR, and the TCRdb table lists in-frame clones only, not all of them. The sample records around 210,000 clones, 56% being singletons. Material for sequencing was CD8+ T cells sorted from blood. These receptors were taken from a human donor in good health. CDR3s include the opening cysteine and the closing phenylalanine or tryptophan. D genes are given only for firm matches. Rows may omit the clone size; those that give it use once, few, many or a size class.

cdr3_nt | cdr3_aa | clone_size | cdr3_length | d_call | j_call | v_call
TGCGCCAGCAGCCAAGAATGGCGGACAGGCGGGGAGCAGTACTTC | CASSQEWRTGGEQYF | NA | 15 | TRBD1 | TRBJ2-7 | TRBV4-1
TGCAGCGTTGTTCCCGAGTCGGGAGATGGCTACACCTTC | CSVVPESGDGYTF | NA | 13 | NA | TRBJ1-2 | TRBV29-1
TGTGCCAGCAGTTTACAGTGGGTGAACACTGAAGCTTTCTTT | CASSLQWVNTEAFF | NA | 14 | NA | TRBJ1-1 | TRBV27
TGTGCCAGCAGCTTGGTCCCGAACACCGGGGAGCTGTTTTTT | CASSLVPNTGELFF | NA | 14 | NA | TRBJ2-2 | TRBV5-6
TGTGCCAGCAGCTTCCCTCTAGCCAAAAACATTCAGTACTTC | CASSFPLAKNIQYF | NA | 14 | NA | TRBJ2-4 | TRBV5-6
TGTGCCAGCAGCCCCGGGAGCGGGGGGTCGGATACGCAGTATTTT | CASSPGSGGSDTQYF | NA | 15 | TRBD2 | TRBJ2-3 | TRBV7-9
TGCGCCAGCAGCTCAGAATATGGCTACACCTTC | CASSSEYGYTF | NA | 11 | NA | TRBJ1-2 | TRBV5-1
TGTGCCAGCAGCTCGACCTCGAGCTACACCTTC | CASSSTSSYTF | NA | 11 | NA | TRBJ1-2 | TRBV5-6
TGTGCCATCGGGGTAGCGGCCGAAGCTTTCTTT | CAIGVAAEAFF | NA | 11 | NA | TRBJ1-1 | TRBV6-5
TGCAGCGTTGGCTCCGGGACAGTCCTCCACTTT | CSVGSGTVLHF | few | 11 | TRBD1 | TRBJ1-6 | TRBV29-1
TGCAGCGTTGGGGCCGGGACAGGGTACGAGCAGTACTTC | CSVGAGTGYEQYF | NA | 13 | TRBD1 | TRBJ2-7 | TRBV29-1
TGCGCCAGCAGCTTGTCGTCCCGGTTTTTCGGCTATGGCTACACCTTC | CASSLSSRFFGYGYTF | once | 16 | NA | TRBJ1-2 | TRBV5-1
TGTGCCAGCAGCCTAGGACAGACCTCCTACGAGCAGTACTTC | CASSLGQTSYEQYF | few | 14 | NA | TRBJ2-7 | TRBV13
TGCAGCGTCGCGGCAGGGTGGGATGGCTACACCTTC | CSVAAGWDGYTF | NA | 12 | NA | TRBJ1-2 | TRBV29-1
TGCGCCAGCAGCCCCGATCAGAGCTCCTACAATGAGCAGTTCTTC | CASSPDQSSYNEQFF | once | 15 | NA | TRBJ2-1 | TRBV4-1
TGTGCCTGGAGTGTATGGAGGGGCGAGCAGTACTTC | CAWSVWRGEQYF | few | 12 | NA | TRBJ2-7 | TRBV30
TGCAGCGTTGAGGACCCCCGGAGCTCTGGGGCCAACGTCCTGACTTTC | CSVEDPRSSGANVLTF | few | 16 | NA | TRBJ2-6 | TRBV29-1
TGTGCCAGCAGCTTAGAGGGCCGGGGGGGTGCGCACGAGCAGTACTTC | CASSLEGRGGAHEQYF | few | 16 | TRBD2 | TRBJ2-7 | TRBV7-2
TGTGCCAGCAGCGTAGTTCAGAAGAACACTGAAGCTTTCTTT | CASSVVQKNTEAFF | NA | 14 | NA | TRBJ1-1 | TRBV9
TGCGCCAGCAGCTTTGGGACAGCGAATCAGCCCCAGCATTTT | CASSFGTANQPQHF | NA | 14 | TRBD1 | TRBJ1-5 | TRBV5-1